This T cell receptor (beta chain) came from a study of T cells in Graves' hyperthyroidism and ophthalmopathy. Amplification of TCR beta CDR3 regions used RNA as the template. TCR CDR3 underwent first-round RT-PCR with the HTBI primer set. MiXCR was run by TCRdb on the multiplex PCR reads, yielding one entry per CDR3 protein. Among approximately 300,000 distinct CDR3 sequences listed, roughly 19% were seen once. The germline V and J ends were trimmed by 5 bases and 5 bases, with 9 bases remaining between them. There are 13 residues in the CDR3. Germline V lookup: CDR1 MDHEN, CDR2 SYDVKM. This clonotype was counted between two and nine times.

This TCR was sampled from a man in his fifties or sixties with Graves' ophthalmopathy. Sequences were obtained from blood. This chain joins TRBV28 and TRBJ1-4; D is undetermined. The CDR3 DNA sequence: TGTGCCAGCAGTATAACACTAAATGAAAAACTGTTTTTT. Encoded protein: CASSITLNEKLFF.